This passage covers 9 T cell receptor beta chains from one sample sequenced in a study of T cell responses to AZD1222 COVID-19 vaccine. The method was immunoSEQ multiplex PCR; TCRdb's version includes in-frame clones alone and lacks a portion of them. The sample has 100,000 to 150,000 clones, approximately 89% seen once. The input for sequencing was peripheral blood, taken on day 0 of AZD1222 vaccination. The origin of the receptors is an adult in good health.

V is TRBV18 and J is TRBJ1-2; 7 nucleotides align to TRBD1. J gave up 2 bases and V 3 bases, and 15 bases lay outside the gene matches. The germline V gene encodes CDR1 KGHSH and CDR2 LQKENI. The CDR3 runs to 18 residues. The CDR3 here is CASSPTPGQTLGNYGYTF. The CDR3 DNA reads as TGTGCCAGCTCACCGACACCGGGACAGACTTTGGGGAACTATGGCTACACCTTC.

The chain's CDR3 is CASSGGGSSQETQYF. Here the CDR3 DNA reads TGTGCCAGCTCAGGCGGGGGTTCGTCGCAAGAGACCCAGTACTTC. V gene TRBV18 combines with J gene TRBJ2-5; 7 bases fit TRBD2. The CDR3 extends over 15 amino acids. Germline trimming cut 5 bases from V and 2 bases from J; bases unmatched to any gene: 8. CDR1 is KGHSH and CDR2 is LQKENI in the germline V gene.

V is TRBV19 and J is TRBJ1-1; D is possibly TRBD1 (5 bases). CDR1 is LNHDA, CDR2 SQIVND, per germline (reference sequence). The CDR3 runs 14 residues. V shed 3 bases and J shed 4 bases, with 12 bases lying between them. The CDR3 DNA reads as TGTGCCAGTAGTATTACCGGGGGGGGCACTGAAGCTTTCTTT. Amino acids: CASSITGGGTEAFF.

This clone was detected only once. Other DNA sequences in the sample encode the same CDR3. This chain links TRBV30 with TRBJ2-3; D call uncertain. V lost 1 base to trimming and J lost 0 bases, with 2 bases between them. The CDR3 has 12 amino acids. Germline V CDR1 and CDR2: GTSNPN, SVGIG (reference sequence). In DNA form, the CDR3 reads TGTGCCTGGAGTGAGAGCACAGATACGCAGTATTTT. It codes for CAWSESTDTQYF.

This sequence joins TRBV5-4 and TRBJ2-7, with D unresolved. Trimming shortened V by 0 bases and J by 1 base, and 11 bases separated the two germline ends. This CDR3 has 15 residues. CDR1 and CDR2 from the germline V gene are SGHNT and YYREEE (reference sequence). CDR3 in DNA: TGTGCCAGCAGCTTGGAACCTCAATATTCCTACGAGCAGTACTTC. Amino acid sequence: CASSLEPQYSYEQYF.

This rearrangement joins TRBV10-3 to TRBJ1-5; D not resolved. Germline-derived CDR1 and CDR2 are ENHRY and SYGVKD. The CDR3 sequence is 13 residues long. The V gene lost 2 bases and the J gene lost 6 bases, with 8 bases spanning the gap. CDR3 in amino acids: CAISEPLGQPQHF. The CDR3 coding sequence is TGTGCCATCAGTGAGCCCTTGGGTCAGCCCCAGCATTTT.

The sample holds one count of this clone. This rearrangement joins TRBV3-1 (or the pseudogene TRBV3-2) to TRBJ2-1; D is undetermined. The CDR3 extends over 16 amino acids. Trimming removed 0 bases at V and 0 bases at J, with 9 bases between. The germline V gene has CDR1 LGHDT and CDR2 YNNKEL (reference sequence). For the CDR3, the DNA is TGTGCCAGCAGCCAAGAGACCGAGAGCTCCTACAATGAGCAGTTCTTC. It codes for CASSQETESSYNEQFF.

Here the CDR3 reads CASSPVGYSGNTIYF. The CDR3 DNA is TGTGCCAGCAGCCCCGTGGGGTACTCTGGAAACACCATATATTTT. V usage is TRBV7-2 and J usage is TRBJ1-3; D is undetermined. CDR1 SGHTA and CDR2 FQGNSA come from the germline V gene. There are 15 residues in the CDR3. V was trimmed by 5 bases and J by 0 bases, leaving 11 bases between them.

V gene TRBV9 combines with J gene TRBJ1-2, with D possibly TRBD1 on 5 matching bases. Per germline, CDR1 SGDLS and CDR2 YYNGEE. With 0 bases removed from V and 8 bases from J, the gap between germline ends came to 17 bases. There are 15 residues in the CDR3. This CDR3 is CASSVGGFQEEGYTF. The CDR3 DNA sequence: TGTGCCAGCAGCGTAGGGGGGTTCCAGGAGGAAGGCTACACCTTC. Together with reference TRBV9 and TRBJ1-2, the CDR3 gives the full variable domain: DSGVTQTPKHLITATGQRVTLRCSPRSGDLSVYWYQQSLDQGLQFLIQYYNGEERAKGNILERFSAQQFPDLHSELNLSSLELGDSALYFCASSVGGFQEEGYTFGSGTRLTVV.